This T cell receptor (beta chain) derives from a study of graft-versus-host responses after intestinal transplantation (dated by TCRdb to 2020 to 2022). At the level of the whole study: The transplants that recipients got were multivisceral, liver-intestinal, or isolated intestinal. Anti-thymocyte globulin induction was given to all recipients, followed by maintenance tacrolimus and steroids for two to four years. After intestinal transplantation, graft-versus-host and host-versus-graft alloreactive T cell clones in the graft, circulation and bone marrow were tracked using bulk TCR-beta CDR3 sequencing. To identify alloreactive clones, pre-transplant mixed lymphocyte reaction products were sequenced and compared with unstimulated pre-transplant donor and recipient T cells. A cohort of about 26 intestinal transplant recipients, including one retransplant, was enrolled, and 3 patients lacking pretransplant specimens were excluded. A peak of at least 4% donor T cells among recipient peripheral blood mononuclear cells was the definition used for donor T cell macrochimerism. Rather than going through the commercial service, samples from three later patients were sequenced in-house on an Illumina MiSeq and processed with MiXCR. Study-wide findings and limitations: Early after transplant, peak levels of circulating GvH clones were associated with declines in HvG clones. GvH clones were found in recipient bone marrow, and some of the GvH clones appeared earlier in ileal mucosa or blood, which is consistent with an intestinal mucosal origin. The relatively low number and heterogeneity of intestinal transplant patients limited the conclusions. In patients with donor T cell macrochimerism, the allografts had high GvH to HvG T cell clonal ratios.

What the time point label conveys for this sample: cells obtained before transplantation from donor or recipient. CD3+CD4+ and CD3+CD8+ populations were FACS-sorted from unstimulated pre-transplant donor and recipient cells taken from spleen or lymph nodes. The library relied on the immunoSEQ multiplex PCR assay. For most patients, genomic DNA was isolated with the Qiagen DNeasy Blood and Tissue Kit and shipped frozen to Adaptive Biotechnologies for TCR sequencing. For most patients, genomic DNA was subjected to high-throughput TCR-beta CDR3 sequencing by Adaptive Biotechnologies. The authors' analysis ran thus. Adaptive's ImmunoSEQ software supplied the TCR sequencing data for 15 to 20 patients, while MiXCR and VDJtools were used to process a few other patients. To correct CD4 versus CD8 sorting errors, any sequence found in both subsets at a frequency ratio below 5:1 was removed. CDR3 nucleotide sequences shared between donor and recipient were removed because the origin of such sequences could not be assigned. At least 2-fold expansion over unstimulated cells and a minimum CFSE-low frequency of 0.002% (template counts) or 0.001% (read counts) were required for clones to be classified as alloreactive. Clones were considered mappable if detected in sequenced pre-transplant spleen, lymph node, or MLR CFSE-low populations of the donor or recipient. Cumulative frequency of alloreactive clones was calculated as a percentage of all sequences weighted by copy number. TCRdb took this table from immuneACCESS and kept in-frame rearrangements with V and J called. Such tables lack part of the clones; where checked against another copy, unresolved V genes explain under half of the gap, and the rest is unexplained. That table is the source of V, J and clone size, and D and trimming were worked out from the DNA. This sample lists 90,000 to 130,000 clones; about 94% were detected once. The ten biggest clones cover roughly 0.5% of the sample.

As concerns this clone: Its antigen is not yet known. Base qualities are not provided; no much larger clone lies one nucleotide away.

V is reduced by 3 bases and J by 6 bases, leaving a spacing of 12 bases between them. The CDR3 starts with the cysteine, ends with the phenylalanine, and has 14 residues. Left in the record is the CDR3 DNA by itself, 42 bases read in frame from the first base. Sequences MNHEY (CDR1) and SMNVEV (CDR2) are obtained from the germline V gene (reference sequence). The sequence was collected from a human donor who received an intestinal transplant. The sample here was unstimulated CD8+ T cells sorted from spleen or lymph node cells, taken before intestinal transplant. The rearranged chain carries TRBV27 and TRBJ2-1, with TRBD2 as a weak D call on 5 bases. The CDR3 protein sequence reads: CASSFITSSNEQFF. The sequenced DNA: TGTGCCAGCAGTTTCATTACTAGTTCCAATGAGCAGTTCTTC.